A single sample gave rise to the 18 T cell receptor beta chains below, sequenced in a study of T cell responses to AZD1222 COVID-19 vaccine. Sequencing was performed with immunoSEQ multiplex PCR; in TCRdb, only in-frame clones are kept and a portion is missing. Of around 150,000 clones detected, about 92% appear once; the ten largest clones hold 2.5% to 3.5%. Sequenced material: peripheral blood, taken 28 days after the second AZD1222 dose. These receptors all stem from an adult who received the AZD1222 COVID-19 vaccine.

The V call is TRBV5-1, the J call TRBJ2-7; D remains ambiguous. Germline V gene data show CDR1 as SGHRS and CDR2 as YFSETQ. The CDR3 consists of 12 residues. The V end was cut by 3 bases, the J end by 5 bases, with 9 bases between. The CDR3: CASSSLGNEQYF. CDR3 in DNA: TGCGCCAGCAGCTCCCTGGGGAACGAGCAGTACTTC.

A single count supports this clone. V gene TRBV9 combines with J gene TRBJ2-7; 13 bases match TRBD2. With V trimmed by 3 bases and J by 6 bases, 6 bases remained unmatched. Germline CDR1 SGDLS, CDR2 YYNGEE. CDR3 size: 15 residues. In DNA, the CDR3 is TGTGCCAGCAGCGGATCACTAGCGGGAGGGTCCGAGCAGTACTTC. Amino acids: CASSGSLAGGSEQYF.

The chain links TRBV27 to TRBJ1-1; TRBD1 aligns across 7 bases. The ends lost 5 bases at V and 4 bases at J; junction bases unmatched: 4. The CDR3 sequence is 13 residues long. Germline CDR1 MNHEY, CDR2 SMNVEV (reference sequence). As DNA, the CDR3 is TGTGCCAGCAGTATACAGGGGACCACTGAAGCTTTCTTT. This codes for CASSIQGTTEAFF.

This clone occurred a few times. This sequence joins TRBV11-3 and TRBJ2-7; D is uncertain. V lost 5 bases to trimming and J lost 2 bases, with 7 bases between them. Per the germline V gene, CDR1 is SGHNT and CDR2 is YENEEA. The CDR3 runs to 12 residues. In nucleotides, the CDR3 is TGTGCCAGCAGCGAATCCCCCTACGAGCAGTACTTC. As protein: CASSESPYEQYF. Supplemented by reference TRBV11-3 and TRBJ2-7, the full variable domain reads EAGVVQSPRYKIIEKKQPVAFWCNPISGHNTLYWYLQNLGQGPELLIRYENEEAVDDSQLPKDRFSAERLKGVDSTLKIQPAELGDSAVYLCASSESPYEQYFGPGTRLTVT.

The table lists this clone with a few counts. This chain joins TRBV7-2 and TRBJ1-1; 7 positions agree with TRBD1. The CDR3 sequence is 13 residues long. The V gene's germline CDR1 is SGHTA and CDR2 FQGNSA. V lost 5 bases and J lost 11; bases outside the gene matches: 11. CDR3 loop: CASSPQDRPGAFF. CDR3 DNA: TGTGCCAGCAGCCCACAGGACAGGCCAGGGGCTTTCTTT.

The V and J genes are TRBV28 and TRBJ2-7; 7 nucleotides match TRBD1. Germline CDR1 reads MDHEN; CDR2 reads SYDVKM. V dropped 4 bases and J dropped 3; count of bases not matched to a gene: 6. This CDR3 is built from 14 residues. CDR3 loop: CASSSPGQNYEQYF. As DNA, the CDR3 is TGTGCCAGCAGTTCTCCGGGACAGAACTACGAGCAGTACTTC. Full variable domain (rest looked up from reference TRBV28 and TRBJ2-7): DVKVTQSSRYLVKRTGEKVFLECVQDMDHENMFWYRQDPGLGLRLIYFSYDVKMKEKGDIPEGYSVSREKKERFSLILESASTNQTSMYLCASSSPGQNYEQYFGPGTRLTVT.

J is TRBJ1-5 and V is TRBV30; no reliable D call. Germline V CDR1 and CDR2: GTSNPN, SVGIG (reference sequence). The length of the CDR3 is 12 residues. V shed 0 bases and J shed 4 bases, with 4 bases lying between them. The CDR3 DNA reads as TGTGCCTGGAGTGTTGGGAATCAGCCCCAGCATTTT. Translating it yields CAWSVGNQPQHF.

The chain is built from TRBV3-1 (or the pseudogene TRBV3-2) and TRBJ1-2; D remains unclear. Germline lookup yields CDR1 LGHDT and CDR2 YNNKEL (reference sequence). V lost 2 bases to trimming and J lost 1 base, with 8 bases between them. The CDR3 has 14 residues. This CDR3 reads CASSQNDVNYGYTF. CDR3 DNA sequence: TGTGCCAGCAGCCAAAATGACGTTAACTATGGCTACACCTTC.

The chain is built from TRBV15 and TRBJ2-1; either TRBD1 or TRBD2 may fit D (6 bases each). CDR1 and CDR2 (germline): LNHNV, YYDKDF (reference sequence). This CDR3 is built from 16 residues. Trimming pared 2 bases from V and 4 bases from J, leaving 15 bases between. In DNA, the CDR3 is TGTGCCACCAGCAGAACCGGGGGCCGGGAGTACAATGAGCAGTTCTTC. This gives the protein CATSRTGGREYNEQFF.

CDR3 sequence reads: CASSFLTSGRDTQYF. CDR3 nucleotides: TGTGCCAGCAGTTTTTTGACTAGCGGTAGAGATACGCAGTATTTT. The chain employs TRBV27 and TRBJ2-3; TRBD2 matches at 9 bases. The CDR3 spans 15 residues. V was clipped by 3 bases and J by 5 bases; unmatched bases: 6. Germline V gene data show CDR1 as MNHEY and CDR2 as SMNVEV (reference sequence).

This clone was seen a handful of times. The genes are TRBV9 and TRBJ2-2; D remains ambiguous. This CDR3 is 12 amino acids long. Germline V gives CDR1 SGDLS, CDR2 YYNGEE. Trimming shortened V by 0 bases and J by 4 bases, and 1 base separated the two germline ends. The CDR3 loop is CASSVATGELFF. Here the CDR3 DNA reads TGTGCCAGCAGCGTAGCCACCGGGGAGCTGTTTTTT.

The chain recombines TRBV19 with TRBJ1-5; 9 nucleotides line up with TRBD1. The germline CDR1 and CDR2 sequences are LNHDA and SQIVND (reference sequence). V shed 8 bases and J 1 base; nucleotides not matched to a gene: 12. CDR3 size: 17 residues. The DNA for the CDR3 is TGTGCCAGTCAAACCCTGGGGGGGACAGGGAGCAATCAGCCCCAGCATTTT. Protein product: CASQTLGGTGSNQPQHF.

The CDR3 protein is CASTGSTDTQYF. The DNA for the CDR3 is TGTGCCAGCACAGGGAGCACAGATACGCAGTATTTT. The J gene is TRBJ2-3, the V gene TRBV12-3 or TRBV12-4; a weak D match, TRBD1 (5 bases). Trimming took 7 bases from V and 0 from J, leaving 5 bases between them. This CDR3 contains 12 residues.

This sequence joins TRBV5-1 and TRBJ2-7; no clear D gene. Trimming shortened V by 4 bases and J by 1 base, and 9 bases separated the two germline ends. Germline loops: CDR1 SGHRS, CDR2 YFSETQ. The CDR3 spans 13 residues. In DNA form, the CDR3 reads TGCGCCAGCAGCGAGGTACAGTCCTACGAGCAGTACTTC. Translated, it gives CASSEVQSYEQYF.

This rearrangement joins TRBV27 to TRBJ2-1; 9 bases are a match to TRBD1. Losses at the gene ends were 4 bases for V and 6 bases for J; bases not matched to a gene: 7. CDR3 length equals 15 residues. Germline V gene data show CDR1 as MNHEY and CDR2 as SMNVEV (reference sequence). The CDR3: CASSSPGQGRNEQFF. Here the CDR3 DNA reads TGTGCCAGCAGTTCCCCGGGACAGGGACGCAATGAGCAGTTCTTC.

This clone was counted once. This sequence joins TRBV2 and TRBJ2-2; 8 positions match TRBD2. The trim removed 2 bases at V and 5 bases at J, leaving 4 bases unmatched. The CDR3 extends over 15 amino acids. In germline, CDR1 is SNHLY, CDR2 FYNNEI. The DNA for the CDR3 is TGTGCCAGCAGTGAATGGGCTAGCGGGACCGGGGAGCTGTTTTTT. Its protein is CASSEWASGTGELFF.

This sequence joins TRBV9 and TRBJ2-7; D might be TRBD2 (6 bases). Looked up from germline, CDR1 is SGDLS and CDR2 is YYNGEE. V lost 4 bases and J 3 bases, leaving 14 bases between the germline ends. The CDR3 sequence is 14 residues long. Written as DNA, the CDR3 is TGTGCCAGCAGCTCCCACGGGAGCGTCTACGAGCAGTACTTC. It yields the protein CASSSHGSVYEQYF.

The J gene is TRBJ2-1, the V gene TRBV27; D could derive from TRBD1 or TRBD2 (5 bases each). V was pared by 6 bases and J by 5 bases, with 11 bases between. Germline CDR1 is MNHEY and CDR2 is SMNVEV (reference sequence). The CDR3 loop spans 13 amino acids. The CDR3 reads CASSRDADNEQFF. The DNA of the CDR3 is TGTGCCAGCAGCCGGGACGCAGACAATGAGCAGTTCTTC.